This T cell receptor (beta chain) was found in a study of blood T cell repertoires in COVID-19 (dated by TCRdb to 2019 to 2021). Regarding the research as a whole: Samples covering the acute and convalescent phases of COVID-19 were provided by collaborators in the United States, Italy and Spain. The material from the prospective study consisted of cDNA or gDNA derived from T cells, B-cell-depleted T cells, or PBMCs. The dataset comprised deeply sampled blood TCRbeta repertoires from subjects exposed to, actively infected with, or recovered from COVID-19. The repertoires were made available in a free public database intended to serve as a resource for research on the immune response to SARS-CoV-2. The samples were drawn from the first 160 participants of the ongoing ImmuneRACE study and from 1,254 subjects provided by 6 global collaborators. The sample metadata nearly always contained a de-identified subject ID, COVID-19 status, age in years and sex. Where HLA class I and class II types were available, the types were taken from metadata supplied by the sample provider, not from assay-based typing.

The immunoSEQ Assay, a bias-controlled multiplex PCR, was used to amplify TCRbeta CDR3 regions from genomic DNA. As for how the authors treated the data: The number of nucleated cells in each sample was estimated from the amplification of reference gene primers within the assay. To quantify the absolute abundance of each unique TCRbeta CDR3 rearrangement, sequence reads were collapsed and filtered. Productive Simpson clonality was computed per sample as the square root of Simpson's diversity index over productive rearrangements. TCRdb's version of the immuneACCESS table is confined to in-frame rearrangements and falls short of the full clone set. An unresolved V gene accounts for under half of the shortfall where checked; the remainder is of unknown origin. The D gene and trimming were derived from the DNA, and the V and J assignments and clone size from that table. The sample table shows over 150,000 clones, and around 90% are seen once. Roughly 8.9% of the sample lies in the top ten.

CDR1 and CDR2 (SGHRS, YFSETQ) derive from the germline V gene. The germline V and J ends show losses of 4 bases and 15 bases respectively, and no gene match explains 18 bases of the junction. The CDR3 runs 15 residues from the cysteine to the phenylalanine. Of all the DNA, just the CDR3 is kept, 45 bases in frame from base 1. Results the study describes overall, beyond this receptor: How much clinical and demographic metadata was included differed by source and by participant, and the metadata was provided uncurated.

Participants in the prospective study were enrolled through a virtual design, were aged roughly 18 to 100 years, and lived in roughly 25 United States geographic areas. In the prospective study, participants were assigned to cohorts based on the clinical history participants reported in a screening survey and a study questionnaire. ImmuneRACE Cohort 3 recovered participants were defined by two consecutive negative NP/OP PCR tests, healthcare professional clearance, or symptom resolution. Mobile phlebotomists in the prospective study collected whole blood, serum and a nasopharyngeal or oropharyngeal swab from every participant. Additional blood draws and questionnaires over an approximately two-month period could optionally be provided by prospective study participants. Prospective study blood samples were shipped either frozen or at room temperature before DNA extraction. A remark on this clone: Its binding antigen is unknown. The sample holds no much larger clone one base away, and base qualities are not on file.

The receptor comes from a woman under 30 who had recovered from COVID-19. The chain is made from TRBV5-1 and TRBJ2-2, with 7 junctional bases fitting TRBD2. Sequences were obtained from PBMCs or T cells enriched from blood (not recorded which). At the DNA level, the sequence is TGCGCCAGCAGCCCACCCGGGGCAGATACGGGGAGGGTGTTTTTT. Its translation reads: CASSPPGADTGRVFF.